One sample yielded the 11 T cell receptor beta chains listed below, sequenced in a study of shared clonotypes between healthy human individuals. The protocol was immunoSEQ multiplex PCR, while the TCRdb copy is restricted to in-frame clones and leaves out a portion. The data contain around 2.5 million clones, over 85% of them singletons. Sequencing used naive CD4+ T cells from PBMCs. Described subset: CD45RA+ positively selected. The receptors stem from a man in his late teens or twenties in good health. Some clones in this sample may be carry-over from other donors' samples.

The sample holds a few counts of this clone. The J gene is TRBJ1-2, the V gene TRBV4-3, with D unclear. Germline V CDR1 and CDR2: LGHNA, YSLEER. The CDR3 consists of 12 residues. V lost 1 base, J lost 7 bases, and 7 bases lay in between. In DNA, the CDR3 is TGCGCCAGCAGCCAAGGTTCCATTGGCTACACCTTC. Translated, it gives CASSQGSIGYTF.

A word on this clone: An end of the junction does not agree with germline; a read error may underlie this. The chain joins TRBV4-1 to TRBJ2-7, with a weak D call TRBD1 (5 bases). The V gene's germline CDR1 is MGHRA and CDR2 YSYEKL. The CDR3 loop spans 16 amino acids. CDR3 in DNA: TGCGCCAGCAGCCAAGCCTACGCCCAGGGCTCCTGCGAGCAGTACTTC. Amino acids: CASSQAYAQGSCEQYF.

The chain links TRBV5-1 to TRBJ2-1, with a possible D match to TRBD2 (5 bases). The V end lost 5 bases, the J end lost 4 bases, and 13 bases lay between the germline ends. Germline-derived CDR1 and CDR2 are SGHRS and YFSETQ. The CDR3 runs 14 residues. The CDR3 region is CASSDGGRYNEQFF. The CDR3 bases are TGCGCCAGCAGTGACGGAGGTCGGTACAATGAGCAGTTCTTC.

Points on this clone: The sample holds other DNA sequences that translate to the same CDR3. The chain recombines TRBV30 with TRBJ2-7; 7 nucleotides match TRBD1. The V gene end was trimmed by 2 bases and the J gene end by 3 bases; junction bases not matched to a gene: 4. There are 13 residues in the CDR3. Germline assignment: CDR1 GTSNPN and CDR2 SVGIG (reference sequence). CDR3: CAWSSGGIYEQYF. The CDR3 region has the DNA TGTGCCTGGAGTTCAGGGGGAATCTACGAGCAGTACTTC.

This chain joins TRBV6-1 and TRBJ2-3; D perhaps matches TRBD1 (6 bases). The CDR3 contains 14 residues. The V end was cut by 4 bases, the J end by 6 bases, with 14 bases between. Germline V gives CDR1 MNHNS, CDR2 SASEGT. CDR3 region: CASSGGRRGDTQYF. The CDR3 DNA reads TGTGCCAGCAGTGGAGGCAGAAGGGGGGATACGCAGTATTTT.

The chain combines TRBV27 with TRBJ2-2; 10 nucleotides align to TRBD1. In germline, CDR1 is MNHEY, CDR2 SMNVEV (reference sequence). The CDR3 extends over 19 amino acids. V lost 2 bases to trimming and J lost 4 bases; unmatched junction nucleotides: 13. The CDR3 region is CASSLRGQGTLLRTGELFF. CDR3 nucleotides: TGTGCCAGCAGTTTACGGGGACAGGGGACCCTCCTCCGCACCGGGGAGCTGTTTTTT.

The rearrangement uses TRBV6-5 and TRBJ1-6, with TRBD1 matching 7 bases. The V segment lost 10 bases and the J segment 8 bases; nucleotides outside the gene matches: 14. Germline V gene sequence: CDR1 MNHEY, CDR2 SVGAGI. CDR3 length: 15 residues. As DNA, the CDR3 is TGTGCCACCAGGGGGTGGGAAGTGCGGTATTCACCCCTCCACTTT. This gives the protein CATRGWEVRYSPLHF.

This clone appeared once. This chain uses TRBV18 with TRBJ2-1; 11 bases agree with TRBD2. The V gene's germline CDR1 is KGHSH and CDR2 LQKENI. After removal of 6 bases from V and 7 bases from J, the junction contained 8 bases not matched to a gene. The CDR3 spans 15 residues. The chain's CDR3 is CASSQGLAAQNEQFF. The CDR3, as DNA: TGTGCCAGCTCCCAGGGACTAGCGGCTCAAAATGAGCAGTTCTTC.

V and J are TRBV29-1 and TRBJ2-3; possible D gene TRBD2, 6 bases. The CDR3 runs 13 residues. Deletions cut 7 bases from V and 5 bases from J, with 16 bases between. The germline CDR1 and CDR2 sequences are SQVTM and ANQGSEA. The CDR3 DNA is TGCAGCGGGAGGAGGGTCCATGAAGATACGCAGTATTTT. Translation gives CSGRRVHEDTQYF.

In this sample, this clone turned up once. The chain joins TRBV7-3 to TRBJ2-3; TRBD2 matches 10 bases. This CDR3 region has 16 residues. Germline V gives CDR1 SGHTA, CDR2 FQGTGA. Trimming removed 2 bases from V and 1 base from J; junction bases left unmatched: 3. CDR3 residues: CASSLGGTSGTDTQYF. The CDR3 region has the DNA TGTGCCAGCAGCTTAGGGGGGACTAGCGGCACAGATACGCAGTATTTT. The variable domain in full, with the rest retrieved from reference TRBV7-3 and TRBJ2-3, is GAGVSQTPSNKVTEKGKYVELRCDPISGHTALYWYRQSLGQGPEFLIYFQGTGAADDSGLPNDRFFAVRPEGSVSTLKIQRTERGDSAVYLCASSLGGTSGTDTQYFGPGTRLTVL.

CDR3 DNA sequence: TGTGCCAGCAGCTTCCCCAAACAGGGAAGAGGCCCCTACGAGCAGTACTTC. Amino acid sequence: CASSFPKQGRGPYEQYF. The V and J genes are TRBV11-2 and TRBJ2-7, with a weak D call TRBD1 (6 bases). Deletions cut 3 bases from V and 2 bases from J, with 20 bases between. Germline CDR1 is SGHAT and CDR2 is FQNNGV. This CDR3 has 17 residues.